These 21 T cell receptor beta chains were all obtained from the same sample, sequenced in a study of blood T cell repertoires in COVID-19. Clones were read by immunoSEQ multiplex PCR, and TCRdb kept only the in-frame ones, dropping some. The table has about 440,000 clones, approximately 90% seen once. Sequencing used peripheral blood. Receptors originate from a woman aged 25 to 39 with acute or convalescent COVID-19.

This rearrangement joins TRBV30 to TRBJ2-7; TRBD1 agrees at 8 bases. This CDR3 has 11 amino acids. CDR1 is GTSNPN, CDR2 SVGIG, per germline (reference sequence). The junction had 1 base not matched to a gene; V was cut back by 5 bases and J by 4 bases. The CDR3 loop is CAWDRGYEQYF. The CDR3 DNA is TGTGCCTGGGACAGGGGATACGAGCAGTACTTC.

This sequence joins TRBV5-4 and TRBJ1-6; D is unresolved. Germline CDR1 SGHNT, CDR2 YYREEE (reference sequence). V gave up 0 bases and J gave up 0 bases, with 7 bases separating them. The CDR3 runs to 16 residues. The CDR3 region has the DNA TGTGCCAGCAGCTTGGAGGCGGACTCCTATAATTCACCCCTCCACTTT. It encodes CASSLEADSYNSPLHF.

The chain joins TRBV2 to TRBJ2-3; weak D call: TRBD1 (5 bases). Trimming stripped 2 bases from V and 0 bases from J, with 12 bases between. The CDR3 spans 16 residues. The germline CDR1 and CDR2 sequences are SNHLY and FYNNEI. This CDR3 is CASSEKTATSTDTQYF. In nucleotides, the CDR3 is TGTGCCAGCAGTGAAAAGACAGCCACTAGCACAGATACGCAGTATTTT.

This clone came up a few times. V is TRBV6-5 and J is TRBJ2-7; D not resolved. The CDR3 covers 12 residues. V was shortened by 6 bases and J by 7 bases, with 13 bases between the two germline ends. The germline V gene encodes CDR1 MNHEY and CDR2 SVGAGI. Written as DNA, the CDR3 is TGTGCCAGCAGAACTGGTAGCACGGAGCAGTACTTC. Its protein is CASRTGSTEQYF.

CDR3 sequence reads: CATSELDSDQPQHF. The CDR3 nucleotides are TGTGCCACCAGTGAGCTAGACAGCGATCAGCCCCAGCATTTT. This chain joins TRBV24-1 and TRBJ1-5; tentative D call: TRBD1 (5 bases). Per the germline V gene, CDR1 is KGHDR and CDR2 is SFDVKD. V lost 4 bases and J lost 5, with 11 bases in between. The CDR3 has 14 amino acids.

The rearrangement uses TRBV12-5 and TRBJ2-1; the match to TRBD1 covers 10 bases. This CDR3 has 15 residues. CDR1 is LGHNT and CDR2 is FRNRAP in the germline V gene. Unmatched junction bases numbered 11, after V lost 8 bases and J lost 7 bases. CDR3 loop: CASSTGGQGRNEQFF. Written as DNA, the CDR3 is TGTGCTAGTTCGACAGGGGGCCAAGGAAGGAATGAGCAGTTCTTC.

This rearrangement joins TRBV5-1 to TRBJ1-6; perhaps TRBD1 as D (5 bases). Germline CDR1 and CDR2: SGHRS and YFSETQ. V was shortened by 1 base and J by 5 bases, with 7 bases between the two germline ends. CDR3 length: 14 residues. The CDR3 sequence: CASSLIGDNSPLHF. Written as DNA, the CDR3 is TGCGCCAGCAGCTTGATAGGGGATAATTCACCCCTCCACTTT.

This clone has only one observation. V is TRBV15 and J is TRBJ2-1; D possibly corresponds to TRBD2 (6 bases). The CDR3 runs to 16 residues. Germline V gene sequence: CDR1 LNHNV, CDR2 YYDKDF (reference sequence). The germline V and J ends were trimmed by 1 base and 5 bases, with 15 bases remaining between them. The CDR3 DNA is TGTGCCACCAGCAGAGTGCGCGGGGAGAAAGACAATGAGCAGTTCTTC. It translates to CATSRVRGEKDNEQFF. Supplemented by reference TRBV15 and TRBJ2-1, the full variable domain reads DAMVIQNPRYQVTQFGKPVTLSCSQTLNHNVMYWYQQKSSQAPKLLFHYYDKDFNNEADTPDNFQSRRPNTSFCFLDIRSPGLGDTAMYLCATSRVRGEKDNEQFFGPGTRLTVL.

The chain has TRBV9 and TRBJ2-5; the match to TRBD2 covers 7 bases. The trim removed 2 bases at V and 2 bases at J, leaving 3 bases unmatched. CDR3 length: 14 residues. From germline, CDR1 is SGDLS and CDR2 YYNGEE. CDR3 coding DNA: TGTGCCAGCAGCGTGAGCGGGAATCAAGAGACCCAGTACTTC. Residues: CASSVSGNQETQYF.

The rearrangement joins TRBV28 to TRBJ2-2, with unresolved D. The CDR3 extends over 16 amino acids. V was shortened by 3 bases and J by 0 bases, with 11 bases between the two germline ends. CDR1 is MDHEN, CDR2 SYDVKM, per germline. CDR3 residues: CASSLLGTSNTGELFF. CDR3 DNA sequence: TGTGCCAGCAGTTTGTTGGGCACCTCGAACACCGGGGAGCTGTTTTTT.

The CDR3 protein is CSASTGGGYTF. The CDR3 DNA sequence: TGCAGTGCTAGTACGGGGGGAGGCTACACCTTC. The V call is TRBV20-1, the J call TRBJ1-2; D possibly corresponds to TRBD1 (5 bases). This CDR3 region has 11 residues. V was cut by 3 bases and J by 8 bases, with 10 bases left in between. Per the germline V gene, CDR1 is DFQATT and CDR2 is SNEGSKA (reference sequence).

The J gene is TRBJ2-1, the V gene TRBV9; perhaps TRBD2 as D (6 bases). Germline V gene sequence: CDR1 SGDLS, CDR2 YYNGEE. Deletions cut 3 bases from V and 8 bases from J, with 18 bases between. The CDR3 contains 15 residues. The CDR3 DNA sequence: TGTGCCAGCAGCGAGAGGGACTGGGGGGTAGATGAGCAGTTCTTC. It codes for CASSERDWGVDEQFF.

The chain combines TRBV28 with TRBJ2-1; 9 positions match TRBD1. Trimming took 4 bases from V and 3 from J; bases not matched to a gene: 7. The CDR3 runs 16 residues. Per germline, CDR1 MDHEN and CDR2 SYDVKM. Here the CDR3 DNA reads TGTGCCAGCAGTTCCCCGGGACAGGGCGGCTACAATGAGCAGTTCTTC. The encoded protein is CASSSPGQGGYNEQFF.

This CDR3 reads CASSLSSGGYNEQFF. DNA for the CDR3: TGTGCCAGCAGCTTATCCTCCGGGGGGTACAATGAGCAGTTCTTC. The chain links TRBV7-3 to TRBJ2-1, with 7 nucleotides matching TRBD2. Germline V lookup: CDR1 SGHTA, CDR2 FQGTGA. The CDR3 consists of 15 residues. V shed 2 bases, J shed 4 bases, and the junction held 5 bases outside the gene matches.

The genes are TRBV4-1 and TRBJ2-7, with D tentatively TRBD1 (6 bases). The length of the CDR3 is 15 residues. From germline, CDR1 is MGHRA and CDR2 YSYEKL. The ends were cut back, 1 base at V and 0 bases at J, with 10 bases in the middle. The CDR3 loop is CASSQGQDSSYEQYF. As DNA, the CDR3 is TGCGCCAGCAGCCAAGGACAGGACAGCTCCTACGAGCAGTACTTC.

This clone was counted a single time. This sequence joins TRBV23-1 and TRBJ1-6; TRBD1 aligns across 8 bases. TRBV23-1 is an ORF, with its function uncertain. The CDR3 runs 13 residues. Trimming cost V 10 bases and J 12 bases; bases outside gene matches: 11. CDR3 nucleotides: TGCGCCACTCCGACAGGGGACGGGGGACCCCTCCACTTT. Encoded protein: CATPTGDGGPLHF.

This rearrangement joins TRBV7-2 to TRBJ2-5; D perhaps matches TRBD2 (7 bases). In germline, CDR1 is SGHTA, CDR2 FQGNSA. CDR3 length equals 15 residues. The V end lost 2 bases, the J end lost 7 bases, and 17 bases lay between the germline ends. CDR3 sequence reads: CASSLHRGGGGTQYF. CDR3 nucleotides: TGTGCCAGCAGCTTACATCGCGGGGGCGGGGGGACCCAGTACTTC.

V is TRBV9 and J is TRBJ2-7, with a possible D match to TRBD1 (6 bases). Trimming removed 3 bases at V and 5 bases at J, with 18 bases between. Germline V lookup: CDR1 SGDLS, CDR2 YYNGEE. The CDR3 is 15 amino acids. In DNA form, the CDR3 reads TGTGCCAGCAGCGCCACAGGGAACCTGGTCCACGAGCAGTACTTC. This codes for CASSATGNLVHEQYF.

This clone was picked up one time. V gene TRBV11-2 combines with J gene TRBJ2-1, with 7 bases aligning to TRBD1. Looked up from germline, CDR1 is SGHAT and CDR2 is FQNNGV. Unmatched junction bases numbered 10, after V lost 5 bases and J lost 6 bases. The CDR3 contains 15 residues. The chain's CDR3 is CASSLVETGINEQFF. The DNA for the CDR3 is TGTGCCAGCAGCCTAGTGGAGACAGGGATCAATGAGCAGTTCTTC.

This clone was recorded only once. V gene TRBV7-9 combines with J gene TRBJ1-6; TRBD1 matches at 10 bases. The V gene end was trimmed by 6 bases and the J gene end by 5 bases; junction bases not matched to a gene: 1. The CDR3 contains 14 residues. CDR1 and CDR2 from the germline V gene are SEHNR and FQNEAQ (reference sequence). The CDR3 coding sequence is TGTGCCAGCAGAGGACAGGGGGATAATTCACCCCTCCACTTT. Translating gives CASRGQGDNSPLHF.

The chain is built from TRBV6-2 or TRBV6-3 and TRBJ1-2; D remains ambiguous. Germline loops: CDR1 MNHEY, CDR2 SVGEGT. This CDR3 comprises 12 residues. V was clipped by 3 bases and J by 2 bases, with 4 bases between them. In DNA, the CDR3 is TGTGCCAGCAGTTATCAGAACTATGGCTACACCTTC. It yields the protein CASSYQNYGYTF.